These 32 T cell receptor beta chains share one sample of origin, sequenced in a study of tumor T cells in aggressive B-cell lymphoma (dated by TCRdb to the late 2010s). Library method: the immunoSEQ multiplex PCR assay. Imported from immuneACCESS, the table was reduced by TCRdb to in-frame sequences with V and J called. These copies leave out some clones; in studies compared against another copy, an unresolved V gene accounts for under half, and the cause of the remainder is not known. Within this sample are roughly 2,700 clones, with 75% to 90% of them counted one time only. The ten largest make up roughly 20% of the sample. Sequencing was performed on tumor tissue. These receptor sequences come from an adult with diffuse large B cell lymphoma.

This chain joins TRBV28 and TRBJ2-1, with D possibly TRBD2 on 7 matching bases. CDR1 and CDR2 (germline): MDHEN, SYDVKM. V shed 1 base and J shed 7 bases, with 17 bases lying between them. CDR3 length: 16 residues. CDR3 in amino acids: CASSLSDTGRANEQFF. The CDR3 region has the DNA TGTGCCAGCAGTTTATCGGATACAGGGAGGGCGAATGAGCAGTTCTTC.

V and J are TRBV7-2 and TRBJ2-7; maybe TRBD2 (5 bases). V lost 5 bases and J 6 bases, leaving 20 bases between the germline ends. Per germline, CDR1 SGHTA and CDR2 FQGNSA. The CDR3 has 15 residues. The CDR3 DNA reads as TGTGCCAGCAGCCAAGGAGGCGCCTTGATGAGCGAGCAGTACTTC. Residues: CASSQGGALMSEQYF.

J is TRBJ1-2 and V is TRBV29-1; 11 positions match TRBD1. Germline V lookup: CDR1 SQVTM, CDR2 ANQGSEA. The CDR3 has 13 amino acids. J gave up 6 bases and V 5 bases, and 5 bases lay outside the gene matches. CDR3 coding DNA: TGCAGCGTTCCCCGGGACAGGGGGGATGGCTACACCTTC. Translated: CSVPRDRGDGYTF.

The chain has TRBV7-9 and TRBJ2-1; no definite D call. This CDR3 region has 16 residues. The ends were cut back, 5 bases at V and 3 bases at J, with 17 bases in the middle. Germline V CDR1 and CDR2: SEHNR, FQNEAQ (reference sequence). CDR3 amino acids: CASSPLDSEVYNEQFF. Written as DNA, the CDR3 is TGTGCCAGCAGCCCGCTGGATTCTGAGGTCTACAATGAGCAGTTCTTC.

The genes are TRBV28 and TRBJ1-1; 9 bases map to TRBD1. J was trimmed by 12 bases and V by 6 bases; bases with no gene match: 14. The CDR3 covers 14 residues. The germline CDR1 and CDR2 sequences are MDHEN and SYDVKM. The CDR3 DNA sequence: TGTGCCAGCAGAACAGGGGGCGTAGTGGTTGGGACTTTCTTT. Its protein product is CASRTGGVVVGTFF. Full variable domain (missing parts from reference TRBV28 and TRBJ1-1): DVKVTQSSRYLVKRTGEKVFLECVQDMDHENMFWYRQDPGLGLRLIYFSYDVKMKEKGDIPEGYSVSREKKERFSLILESASTNQTSMYLCASRTGGVVVGTFFGQGTRLTVV.

The gene calls are TRBV7-9 and TRBJ1-1; no firm D call. Between the trimmed V and J ends, which lost 2 bases and 3 bases, there was a span of 4 bases. The CDR3 sequence is 12 residues long. Germline-derived CDR1 and CDR2 are SEHNR and FQNEAQ (reference sequence). CDR3 DNA sequence: TGTGCCAGCAGCTTATATGACACTGAAGCTTTCTTT. It yields the protein CASSLYDTEAFF.

CDR3 sequence (DNA): TGCAGCGTTGAAGGCCAACAGCACCCGTATGGCTACACCTTC. It specifies CSVEGQQHPYGYTF. The V gene is TRBV29-1, the J gene TRBJ1-2; D call uncertain. Germline loops: CDR1 SQVTM, CDR2 ANQGSEA. Trimming shortened V by 1 base and J by 5 bases, and 14 bases separated the two germline ends. The CDR3 loop spans 14 amino acids.

This chain connects TRBV4-1 to TRBJ1-2; unclear D gene. CDR3 length: 15 residues. V was shortened by 0 bases and J by 4 bases, with 12 bases between the two germline ends. The germline V gene has CDR1 MGHRA and CDR2 YSYEKL. The CDR3 is CASSQEDSEFYGYTF. CDR3 in DNA: TGCGCCAGCAGCCAAGAAGATTCGGAGTTCTATGGCTACACCTTC.

This sequence joins TRBV27 and TRBJ2-5; D possibly corresponds to TRBD1 (5 bases). CDR3 length equals 16 residues. CDR1 MNHEY and CDR2 SMNVEV come from the germline V gene (reference sequence). The germline V and J ends were trimmed by 3 bases and 0 bases, with 14 bases remaining between them. The DNA of the CDR3 is TGTGCCAGCAGTTTCTCTTTCGGACACTACCAAGAGACCCAGTACTTC. Translation: CASSFSFGHYQETQYF.

The chain recombines TRBV6-1 with TRBJ1-2; TRBD1 matches 9 bases. Germline-derived CDR1 and CDR2 are MNHNS and SASEGT. The CDR3 loop spans 16 amino acids. Unmatched junction bases numbered 6, after V lost 0 bases and J lost 4 bases. The CDR3 sequence is CASSEALGQGTYGYTF. In DNA form, the CDR3 reads TGTGCCAGCAGTGAAGCGCTGGGACAGGGCACCTATGGCTACACCTTC.

The rearrangement uses TRBV18 and TRBJ1-1, with D possibly being TRBD1 (6 bases). The germline gives CDR1 KGHSH, CDR2 LQKENI. The CDR3 totals 15 residues. V was trimmed by 4 bases and J by 0 bases, leaving 12 bases between them. In DNA, the CDR3 is TGTGCCAGCTCACTTTTGACAGGAATGAACACTGAAGCTTTCTTT. Translation gives CASSLLTGMNTEAFF.

About this clone: Its ends do not fully match the called genes, so a read error is possible. V usage is TRBV5-4 and J usage is TRBJ1-1; D gene uncertain. The germline V gene has CDR1 SGHNT and CDR2 YYREEE (reference sequence). This CDR3 spans 13 amino acids. The CDR3 DNA follows: TGTGCCAGCAGCTTCAACGCGAACGCTGAAGCTTTCTTT. This codes for CASSFNANAEAFF.

The count of this clone is one. J is TRBJ2-5 and V is TRBV30; D remains unclear. Trimming removed 8 bases from V and 1 base from J, with 14 bases in between. This CDR3 comprises 13 residues. Looked up from germline, CDR1 is GTSNPN and CDR2 is SVGIG (reference sequence). The CDR3: CAGSILGQETQYF. The CDR3, as DNA: TGTGCCGGATCTATTCTAGGCCAAGAGACCCAGTACTTC.

The J gene is TRBJ1-2, the V gene TRBV7-2, with D tentatively TRBD1 (6 bases). Germline V gene data show CDR1 as SGHTA and CDR2 as FQGNSA. Trimming took off 2 bases at V and 3 bases at J, with 13 bases between the two ends. The CDR3 covers 15 residues. The DNA of the CDR3 is TGTGCCAGCAGCTTATACAGGGTTGGGGACTATGGCTACACCTTC. It encodes CASSLYRVGDYGYTF.

Turning to this clone: The junction departs from the called germline gene at one end, perhaps through a read error. Other nucleotide sequences from this sample produce the same CDR3. The chain is built from TRBV11-2 and TRBJ1-6, with D possibly TRBD1 on 6 matching bases. Germline-derived CDR1 and CDR2 are SGHAT and FQNNGV. This CDR3 comprises 14 residues. CDR3 amino acids: CASSYAGVGSPLHF. For the CDR3, the DNA is TGTGCTAGCAGCTACGCAGGGGTTGGTTCACCCCTCCACTTT.

This clone turned up a few times. J is TRBJ1-1 and V is TRBV23-1; a weak D match, TRBD1 (6 bases). TRBV23-1 is an ORF for which the function is uncertain. CDR3 size: 14 residues. Between the trimmed V and J ends, which lost 2 bases and 11 bases, there was a span of 18 bases. The CDR3 nucleotides read TGCGCCAGCAGTCAAGGGCCGGGACACTGCACGGCTTTCTTT. Translating it yields CASSQGPGHCTAFF.

This clone appeared a few times. The CDR3 coding sequence is TGTGCCAGCAGCTTAGGGTCCAGGGAAAAACTGTTTTTT. Amino acid sequence: CASSLGSREKLFF. The rearrangement uses TRBV7-9 and TRBJ1-4; no clear D gene. The CDR3 is made up of 13 amino acids. V lost 1 base and J 8 bases, leaving 8 bases between the germline ends. CDR1 and CDR2 from the germline V gene are SEHNR and FQNEAQ (reference sequence).

The rearrangement uses TRBV30 and TRBJ1-1; D is unclear. This CDR3 spans 14 amino acids. Germline CDR1 is GTSNPN and CDR2 is SVGIG (reference sequence). V lost 1 base and J lost 0, with 9 bases in between. The CDR3 nucleotides are TGTGCCTGGAGTGGACTGGGTATGAACACTGAAGCTTTCTTT. Its protein is CAWSGLGMNTEAFF. The whole variable domain, filled in from reference TRBV30 and TRBJ1-1, reads SQTIHQWPATLVQPVGSPLSLECTVEGTSNPNLYWYRQAAGRGLQLLFYSVGIGQISSEVPQNLSASRPQDRQFILSSKKLLLSDSGFYLCAWSGLGMNTEAFFGQGTRLTVV.

This clone was observed once. A read error may produce the germline difference seen at one junction end. The chain recombines TRBV25-1 with TRBJ1-1, with D unresolved. Germline assignment: CDR1 MGHDK and CDR2 SYGVNS. The CDR3 spans 14 residues. The CDR3 is CASSPHGRDTEAFF. CDR3 sequence (DNA): TGTGCTAGCAGTCCCCACGGCCGGGACACTGAAGCTTTCTTT.

This chain's CDR3 is CASSQELPAGGFLPYEQYF. Written as DNA, the CDR3 is TGTGCCAGCAGCCAAGAATTACCAGCGGGAGGGTTTCTACCCTACGAGCAGTACTTC. The chain joins TRBV14 to TRBJ2-5; 10 positions agree with TRBD2. The J call may not be correct, given that the DNA end is closer to TRBJ2-7. The CDR3 runs 19 residues. Per germline, CDR1 SGHDN and CDR2 FVKESK.

The chain recombines TRBV18 with TRBJ1-2; the match to TRBD1 covers 8 bases. The CDR3 length is 15 residues. With V trimmed by 3 bases and J by 3 bases, 6 bases remained unmatched. Germline loops: CDR1 KGHSH, CDR2 LQKENI. Written as DNA, the CDR3 is TGTGCCAGCTCACCCCGGACAGGGATTGACTATGGCTACACCTTC. This codes for CASSPRTGIDYGYTF.

The chain recombines TRBV6-1 with TRBJ2-7; 11 nucleotides match TRBD1. The length of the CDR3 is 16 residues. Germline assignment: CDR1 MNHNS and CDR2 SASEGT. The junction had 7 bases not matched to a gene; V was cut back by 4 bases and J by 2 bases. The CDR3 spells CASSVLTGQGAYEQYF. The CDR3 DNA reads as TGTGCCAGCAGTGTCTTAACGGGACAGGGGGCCTACGAGCAGTACTTC.

The V gene is TRBV16, the J gene TRBJ2-7; TRBD2 matches at 11 bases. The junction had 7 bases not matched to a gene; V was cut back by 1 base and J by 5 bases. Germline V gene lookup returns CDR1 KGHSY and CDR2 FQNENV. The CDR3 extends over 16 amino acids. The chain's CDR3 is CASSQYQPGLADEQYF. The DNA for the CDR3 is TGTGCCAGCAGCCAATACCAACCGGGACTAGCGGACGAGCAGTACTTC.

The J gene is TRBJ1-1, the V gene TRBV30; D is uncertain. The CDR3 runs 13 residues. Germline CDR1 is GTSNPN and CDR2 is SVGIG (reference sequence). V lost 0 bases, J lost 5 bases, and 10 bases lay in between. Here the CDR3 reads CAWSVSQDTEAFF. CDR3 sequence (DNA): TGTGCCTGGAGTGTAAGTCAGGATACTGAAGCTTTCTTT.

The V and J genes are TRBV5-4 and TRBJ1-4; TRBD1 agrees at 7 bases. Unmatched junction bases numbered 4, after V lost 4 bases and J lost 7 bases. Germline CDR1 is SGHNT and CDR2 is YYREEE (reference sequence). The CDR3 sequence is 13 residues long. CDR3: CASSTGESEKLFF. For the CDR3, the DNA is TGTGCCAGCAGCACAGGGGAGTCTGAAAAACTGTTTTTT.

The rearrangement joins TRBV15 to TRBJ1-1; 9 bases are a match to TRBD1. V shed 9 bases, J shed 7 bases, and the junction held 15 bases outside the gene matches. Germline V gene sequence: CDR1 LNHNV, CDR2 YYDKDF (reference sequence). The CDR3 covers 15 residues. CDR3 region: CATKGPGQGQIEAFF. CDR3 DNA sequence: TGTGCCACTAAAGGGCCCGGACAGGGGCAGATTGAAGCTTTCTTT.

This chain links TRBV28 with TRBJ2-1; D perhaps matches TRBD1 (5 bases). The CDR3 contains 18 residues. CDR1 is MDHEN and CDR2 is SYDVKM in the germline V gene. Between the trimmed V and J ends, which lost 3 bases and 3 bases, there was a span of 21 bases. Here the CDR3 reads CASSLKGRTTYLYNEQFF. The CDR3 bases are TGTGCCAGCAGTTTGAAGGGGCGGACGACTTACCTCTACAATGAGCAGTTCTTC. Looking up the rest from reference TRBV28 and TRBJ2-1 gives the full variable domain: DVKVTQSSRYLVKRTGEKVFLECVQDMDHENMFWYRQDPGLGLRLIYFSYDVKMKEKGDIPEGYSVSREKKERFSLILESASTNQTSMYLCASSLKGRTTYLYNEQFFGPGTRLTVL.

The chain has TRBV19 and TRBJ1-2, with D perhaps matching TRBD1 (5 bases). Deletions cut 4 bases from V and 7 bases from J, with 13 bases between. Germline V gene data show CDR1 as LNHDA and CDR2 as SQIVND (reference sequence). This CDR3 has 13 residues. CDR3 loop: CASSKNRQLGYTF. Here the CDR3 DNA reads TGTGCCAGTAGTAAGAACCGACAGCTTGGCTACACCTTC.

The chain recombines TRBV28 with TRBJ2-7; D gene unclear. This CDR3 is built from 17 residues. CDR1 is MDHEN and CDR2 is SYDVKM in the germline V gene. The germline V and J ends were trimmed by 3 bases and 7 bases, with 25 bases remaining between them. The CDR3: CASSFLPGSGYIYEQYF. The CDR3 coding sequence is TGTGCCAGCAGTTTTCTCCCAGGCTCAGGCTATATCTATGAGCAGTACTTC. The full variable domain, its missing parts supplied by reference TRBV28 and TRBJ2-7, is DVKVTQSSRYLVKRTGEKVFLECVQDMDHENMFWYRQDPGLGLRLIYFSYDVKMKEKGDIPEGYSVSREKKERFSLILESASTNQTSMYLCASSFLPGSGYIYEQYFGPGTRLTVT.

This chain uses TRBV29-1 with TRBJ2-5; possible D gene TRBD1, 6 bases. The CDR3 runs 13 residues. Trimming took off 6 bases at V and 4 bases at J, with 15 bases between the two ends. CDR1 is SQVTM and CDR2 is ANQGSEA in the germline V gene. CDR3 region: CSVITGRGETQYF. CDR3 sequence (DNA): TGCAGCGTCATAACAGGGAGAGGAGAGACCCAGTACTTC.

The chain carries TRBV19 and TRBJ2-1, with 8 nucleotides matching TRBD2. V lost 6 bases to trimming and J lost 5 bases; unmatched junction nucleotides: 6. Germline CDR1 LNHDA, CDR2 SQIVND (reference sequence). The CDR3 is 14 residues long. The CDR3 reads CASRSGTRNNEQFF. The CDR3 bases are TGTGCCAGTAGGTCCGGGACTAGAAACAATGAGCAGTTCTTC.

J is TRBJ1-2 and V is TRBV6-1, with 10 bases that match TRBD1. The CDR3 is 14 amino acids. V lost 3 bases to trimming and J lost 7 bases; unmatched junction nucleotides: 5. Germline V lookup: CDR1 MNHNS, CDR2 SASEGT. The CDR3 nucleotides read TGTGCCAGCAGTGAGGGACAGGGGAGACGTGGCTACACCTTC. It specifies CASSEGQGRRGYTF.